The TCR beta chain under discussion was sequenced for a study of T cell responses to AZD1222 COVID-19 vaccine. There are 17 residues in the CDR3. Trimming took 4 bases from V and 0 from J, leaving 17 bases between them. The germline gives CDR1 SGDLS, CDR2 YYNGEE. Pooling covered second doses at about 4 or about 12 weeks. The study, taken as a whole, reports: Vaccine-related CD4 TCRs covered spike, predominating at 160-218 and 743-854. Repertoires were collected only later (after the peak T cell response had occurred). At baseline, seropositivity was found in only six or seven AZD1222 recipients.

About this clone: The antigen remains unidentified.

Profiling relied on immunoSEQ multiplex PCR, and the TCRdb table lists in-frame clones only, not all of them. There are around 84,000 clones in the sample; 70% to 90% occur only once, and over 9.5% lies in the top ten. The chain has TRBV9 and TRBJ2-1, with D unclear. Sequencing was performed on peripheral blood, taken 28 days after the second AZD1222 dose. The origin of this receptor is an adult who received the AZD1222 COVID-19 vaccine. The CDR3 coding sequence is TGTGCCAGCAGCTCCCGAAGCTCTGTGAGCTCCTACAATGAGCAGTTCTTC. Its translation is CASSSRSSVSSYNEQFF.